The present entry profiles one TCR beta chain with its context. Its antigen is as yet unknown. Every TCR beta cDNA library bore unique molecular identifiers. TCRdb recomputed calls from the PCR reads with MiXCR, one row per CDR3 protein. The data show some 700,000 distinct CDR3 sequences, 55% to 70% seen once. CDR1 and CDR2 from the germline V gene are MNHEY and SVGEGT. This CDR3 spans 12 amino acids. The V gene lost 6 bases and the J gene lost 6 bases, with 12 bases spanning the gap. The data originate from a study of post-analysis software for immune sequencing data. General study findings and limits: Controls significantly exceeded multiple sclerosis patients in normalized Chao1 diversity. Clustering by F measure revealed strong co-clustering among samples prepared together in one batch. TRBV5-6, TRBV5-1 and TRBV20-1 belonged to a set of about 5 TRBV segments that were more frequent in patients than controls.

The source of this sequence is a girl between 2 and 10 years old with multiple sclerosis. Sequenced input: blood. The chain carries TRBV6-2 or TRBV6-3 and TRBJ2-7; possibly TRBD1 for D (5 bases). The CDR3 protein is CASSYQGGEQYF. In DNA form, the CDR3 reads TGTGCCAGCAGCTATCAGGGTGGCGAGCAGTACTTC.